Given below is one T cell receptor (beta chain) in context. Its antigen is unknown. The sample comes from a study of T cells after yellow fever vaccination. The CDR3 extends over 17 amino acids. The V gene's germline CDR1 is MGHRA and CDR2 YSYEKL. The ends lost 4 bases at V and 0 bases at J; junction bases unmatched: 3. Study-wide findings and caveats: Though weaker, the secondary response peaked faster, on day 5 versus 15. Overlap between CD4 and CD8 compartments was detected for a small share of clonotypes.

TCRdb used MiXCR to reprocess the 5' RACE reads, holding one entry per CDR3 protein. The sample includes hundreds of thousands of distinct CDR3 sequences, 18% of them seen just once. The sequence was obtained from a young man who received the YFV17D yellow fever vaccine. The chain combines TRBV4-1 with TRBJ2-6, with 10 positions matching TRBD1. The specimen comprised PBMCs, sampled before the yellow fever booster vaccination. CDR3 residues: CASSLGQGLSGANVLTF. The CDR3 nucleotides read TGCGCCAGCAGCCTGGGACAGGGGCTCTCTGGGGCCAACGTCCTGACTTTC.